This T cell receptor (beta chain) was sequenced in a study of persistence of HIV-infected CD4 T cells. Study results and limitations: Degenerate expanded CDR3beta sequences were enriched among CMV- and Gag-responding cells.

Stimulation used approximately 9.6 ug/mL lysate from CMV-infected fibroblasts. Sorting selected CD4+ T cells upregulating both CD40 ligand and CD69. Adults with HIV-1 started suppressive ART while chronically infected. Donors had undetectable plasma HIV-1 RNA, under 50 copies/mL, for 4+ years. The CDR3 loop spans 14 amino acids. V dropped 8 bases and J dropped 3 bases, with 17 bases sitting between them. The germline V gene has CDR1 MDHEN and CDR2 SYDVKM. The libraries were made with immunoSEQ version 4 in survey mode. The method was immunoSEQ multiplex PCR; TCRdb's version includes in-frame clones alone and lacks a portion of them. The table records 5,500 to 8,500 clones, around three quarters of them present only once. Details on this clone: Its antigen remains unknown.

The chain is built from TRBV28 and TRBJ2-7; possibly TRBD1 for D (7 bases). This sequence was found in an adult woman with HIV who was CMV-seropositive. The specimen was CD4+ T cells sorted from PBMCs after approximately 19-hour stimulation, collected from a patient who received antiretroviral therapy. DNA for the CDR3: TGTGCCAGCCAAAGGAGGGGGCGAAGCTACGAGCAGTACTTC. This codes for CASQRRGRSYEQYF. Based on the CDR3 plus reference TRBV28 and TRBJ2-7, the full variable domain is DVKVTQSSRYLVKRTGEKVFLECVQDMDHENMFWYRQDPGLGLRLIYFSYDVKMKEKGDIPEGYSVSREKKERFSLILESASTNQTSMYLCASQRRGRSYEQYFGPGTRLTVT.